The next 18 T cell receptor beta chains were all read from a single sample in a study of tumor and adjacent non-tumor tissue in lung cancer. RNA was extracted from bulk tissue without any cell sorting. This non-tumor lung sample came from over 3 cm beyond the tumor edge. TCRbeta libraries were built with three rounds of nested PCR, modified from ARM-PCR. TCRdb used MiXCR to reprocess the multiplex PCR reads, holding one entry per CDR3 protein. The data hold about 90,000 distinct CDR3 sequences, with under 80% observed a single time. Specimen: distant non-tumor lung tissue. The receptors stem from a woman aged 50 to 60 with non-small cell lung cancer.

This clonotype was observed a single time. At one of its ends the junction is not consistent with the germline gene, which may arise from a read error. The chain is built from TRBV2 and TRBJ1-2; D unresolved. The germline V gene encodes CDR1 SNHLY and CDR2 FYNNEI. This CDR3 is 14 amino acids long. This CDR3 is CASKREEANFGYTF. The DNA for the CDR3 is TGTGCCAGTAAACGGGAGGAAGCTAACTTTGGCTACACCTTC.

This clonotype was recorded once. An end of the junction differs from the germline gene, which may be a read error. The rearrangement joins TRBV5-4 to TRBJ2-6; TRBD2 matches at 13 bases. The CDR3 is made up of 18 amino acids. The germline V gene encodes CDR1 SGHNT and CDR2 YYREEE (reference sequence). CDR3 amino acids: CTSSSAGLAGPGVNVLTF. DNA of the CDR3: TGTACCAGCAGCAGTGCGGGACTAGCGGGACCTGGGGTCAACGTCCTGACTTTC.

Concerning this clonotype: A much larger clone lies a single base off, so this may be a read error. This chain's CDR3 is CATCATGLYGYTF. The DNA of the CDR3 is TGTGCCACCTGTGCCACAGGACTCTATGGCTACACCTTC. The rearrangement links TRBV24-1 to TRBJ1-2, with a possible D match to TRBD1 (5 bases). V lost 9 bases and J 4 bases, leaving 14 bases between the germline ends. There are 13 residues in the CDR3. CDR1 and CDR2 from the germline V gene are KGHDR and SFDVKD.

This sequence joins TRBV4-2 and TRBJ2-2; either TRBD1 or TRBD2 may fit D (5 bases each). The CDR3 covers 18 residues. V was cut by 4 bases and J by 0 bases, with 18 bases left in between. Looked up from germline, CDR1 is LGHNA and CDR2 is YNFKEQ. CDR3 coding DNA: TGTGCCAGCAGCCTAAAGGGGTCAACGGGATCGAACACCGGGGAGCTGTTTTTT. It encodes CASSLKGSTGSNTGELFF.

As to this clonotype: The conserved final phenylalanine or tryptophan is absent from the CDR3, which likely points to a read error. No DNA is shown, since the ends of the CDR3 on it are uncertain; the CDR3 is the one TCRdb lists. J is TRBJ2-2 and V is TRBV29-1. Germline CDR1 reads SQVTM; CDR2 reads ANQGSEA. The length of the CDR3 is 13 amino acids, counting both ends. The CDR3 protein is CSVRMLNTGELLL.

A note on this clonotype: One junction end disagrees with the germline gene, perhaps due to a read error. V usage is TRBV20-1 and J usage is TRBJ2-1, with D hard to call. CDR3 length: 12 amino acids. Looked up from germline, CDR1 is DFQATT and CDR2 is SNEGSKA (reference sequence). CDR3 in amino acids: CSYHGQHGEQFF. The CDR3 bases are TGTAGTTACCATGGCCAGCACGGTGAGCAGTTCTTC.

Details on this clonotype: A read error may explain this, as a much larger clone is one base away. The V call is TRBV6-4, the J call TRBJ1-4, with a weak D call TRBD1 (6 bases). CDR3 size: 12 residues. Trimming took off 3 bases at V and 16 bases at J, with 15 bases between the two ends. CDR1 MRHNA and CDR2 SNTAGT come from the germline V gene. Here the CDR3 reads CASSDNQGQQFF. Written as DNA, the CDR3 is TGTGCCAGCAGTGATAACCAGGGACAACAGTTTTTT.

Worth noting for this clonotype: Mismatch with germline at one junction end may stem from a read error. J is TRBJ2-1 and V is TRBV10-3, with 9 positions matching TRBD2. The germline gives CDR1 ENHRY, CDR2 SYGVKD. This CDR3 comprises 17 residues. CDR3 in amino acids: CAISESRGGRASIEPFF. In DNA form, the CDR3 reads TGTGCCATCAGTGAGTCGAGAGGCGGGAGGGCCTCCATTGAGCCGTTCTTC.

The V gene is TRBV28, the J gene TRBJ2-3; D possibly matches TRBD1 or TRBD2 (5 bases each). From germline, CDR1 is MDHEN and CDR2 SYDVKM. The V end was cut by 3 bases, the J end by 6 bases, with 22 bases between. The CDR3 sequence is 17 residues long. This CDR3 reads CASSFKGRGSNFDTQYF. The CDR3, as DNA: TGTGCCAGCAGTTTTAAGGGGAGAGGGAGCAACTTCGATACGCAGTATTTT.

To note about this clonotype: The CDR3 carries no conserved terminal phenylalanine or tryptophan, so it likely arises from a read error. V usage is TRBV11-2 and J usage is TRBJ1-1; D is unclear. V dropped 5 bases and J dropped 0 bases, with 13 bases sitting between them. The germline CDR1 and CDR2 sequences are SGHAT and FQNNGV. The CDR3 contains 15 residues. CDR3 sequence (DNA): TGTGCCAGCAGCCCTCGGGTAGCCATGAACACTGAAGCTTTCCTC. It translates to CASSPRVAMNTEAFL.

Notes on this clonotype: No conserved phenylalanine or tryptophan ends this CDR3, so it is likely a read error. The rearrangement uses TRBV11-3 and TRBJ2-2, with a weak D call TRBD2 (6 bases). From germline, CDR1 is SGHNT and CDR2 YENEEA. The CDR3 runs 16 residues. Trimming removed 6 bases at V and 2 bases at J, with 16 bases between. In DNA form, the CDR3 reads TGTGCCAGCAGTTCAAGGATTAGCGGAAACACCGGGGAGCTGTTTGTT. It translates to CASSSRISGNTGELFV.

This clonotype has a handful of counts. Sequence at one end of the junction differs from germline and may be a read error. The gene calls are TRBV11-2 and TRBJ2-3; D is undetermined. CDR1 and CDR2 from the germline V gene are SGHAT and FQNNGV. The CDR3 consists of 16 residues. The chain's CDR3 is CASSPVGYLLPDTQYF. CDR3 bases: TGTGCCAGCAGTCCGGTGGGTTACCTGCTTCCAGATACCCAGTATTTT.

The chain links TRBV6-5 to TRBJ1-4; D may be TRBD1 (5 bases). Germline V gene lookup returns CDR1 MNHEY and CDR2 SVGAGI. V gave up 7 bases and J gave up 7 bases, with 25 bases separating them. This CDR3 contains 17 residues. The CDR3: CASTHLNPWGSIEKLFF. The CDR3 bases are TGTGCCAGCACCCATCTTAATCCATGGGGCTCTATTGAAAAACTGTTTTTT.

This clonotype was found once. Relative to the germline gene, one junction end is altered; a read error may explain this. This rearrangement joins TRBV5-1 to TRBJ2-2; 7 nucleotides agree with TRBD1. The V gene's germline CDR1 is SGHRS and CDR2 YFSETQ. The CDR3 is 13 residues long. The CDR3 nucleotides read TGCGCCGGCAGCTTAACAGGGGACCGGGAGCTGTTTTTT. Translating gives CAGSLTGDRELFF.

This rearrangement joins TRBV28 to TRBJ2-7; no definite D call. V was shortened by 3 bases and J by 3 bases, with 18 bases between the two germline ends. This CDR3 is built from 16 residues. CDR1 and CDR2 (germline): MDHEN, SYDVKM. CDR3: CASSFPTRSIVYEQYF. The CDR3 nucleotides are TGTGCCAGCAGTTTTCCTACCCGGAGCATCGTCTACGAGCAGTACTTC.

Concerning this clonotype: Relative to the germline gene, one junction end is altered; a read error may explain this. The rearrangement joins TRBV6-2 or TRBV6-3 to TRBJ1-5; D not resolved. The germline V gene has CDR1 MNHEY and CDR2 SVGEGT. CDR3 length equals 14 residues. CDR3 nucleotides: TGTACCAGCGGTTTTTCAGGTACCCCTCAGCCCCAGCATTTT. Its translation: CTSGFSGTPQPQHF.

As to this clonotype: At one of its ends the junction is not consistent with the germline gene, which may arise from a read error. The chain employs TRBV6-5 and TRBJ2-7, with 10 positions matching TRBD2. The CDR3 extends over 16 amino acids. CDR1 is MNHEY, CDR2 SVGAGI, per germline. CDR3 sequence (DNA): TGTGCCAGCAGCTATAGGGTTCTAGCGGGGGCCTACGACCAGTACTTC. Residues: CASSYRVLAGAYDQYF.

Remarks on this clonotype: This is likely a read error, given that the CDR3 carries no conserved phenylalanine or tryptophan at its end. The chain uses TRBV11-2 and TRBJ2-2; D perhaps matches TRBD1 (5 bases). Germline V gene sequence: CDR1 SGHAT, CDR2 FQNNGV. The CDR3 covers 16 residues. CDR3: CASSRARQGNNGELFL. Here the CDR3 DNA reads TGTGCCAGCAGCCGGGCCCGGCAGGGTAACAACGGGGAGCTGTTTCTT.